This section outlines one T cell receptor beta chain sequence together with its context. What it recognizes is unknown. The data derive from a study of response to subunit inactivated influenza vaccine. General study findings and limits: Each seasonal influenza vaccination, the authors suggested, recruits few new T cells.

TCRdb fed the RT-PCR reads into MiXCR, producing one record per CDR3 protein. This table has approximately 570,000 distinct CDR3 sequences, around 8% appearing once. Trimming stripped 5 bases from V and 1 base from J, with 15 bases between. Per the germline V gene, CDR1 is SGHRS and CDR2 is YFSETQ. This CDR3 has 15 residues. V usage is TRBV5-1 and J usage is TRBJ1-1; TRBD1 is a possible D gene (5 bases). The sequenced sample was PBMCs from blood, obtained around 25 months after vaccination. The TCR comes from a man aged 50 to 75 who received an inactivated influenza vaccine. CDR3: CASSPRVTANTEAFF. In DNA form, the CDR3 reads TGCGCCAGCAGTCCCCGTGTGACAGCGAACACTGAAGCTTTCTTT.